Each of the 26 T cell receptor beta chains below was sequenced from the same sample in a study of CD8 T cells in ankylosing spondylitis. Study observations and caveats: A TCR beta motif made of 7 to 9 highly homologous variants seemed typical of ankylosing spondylitis blood.

TCRdb recomputed calls from the 5' RACE reads with MiXCR, one row per CDR3 protein. The sample lists 200,000 to 250,000 distinct CDR3 sequences; approximately 20% were seen once. For these TCRs, the target antigens are not known. Sequencing used blood, either unsorted or a sorted T cell fraction (not recorded which). The receptors derive from a male donor with ankylosing spondylitis.

This clonotype was observed a handful of times. The chain couples TRBV2 to TRBJ2-3, with D tentatively TRBD2 (5 bases). Trimming left V 11 bases short and J 1 base short, with 13 bases between. The CDR3 is 13 amino acids. The germline gives CDR1 SNHLY, CDR2 FYNNEI. CDR3 DNA: TGTGCCGGACTCCAAAGCGGCACAGATACGCAGTATTTT. It codes for CAGLQSGTDTQYF. Based on the CDR3 plus reference TRBV2 and TRBJ2-3, the full variable domain is EPEVTQTPSHQVTQMGQEVILRCVPISNHLYFYWYRQILGQKVEFLVSFYNNEISEKSEIFDDQFSVERPDGSNFTLKIRSTKLEDSAMYFCAGLQSGTDTQYFGPGTRLTVL.

The chain joins TRBV12-3 or TRBV12-4 to TRBJ2-3, with a tentative D call TRBD2 (5 bases). V was pared by 4 bases and J by 6 bases, with 5 bases between. There are 11 residues in the CDR3. The CDR3 region is CASSWEDTQYF. The CDR3 nucleotides are TGTGCCAGCAGTTGGGAGGATACGCAGTATTTT.

The sample holds many counts of this clonotype. The DNA for the CDR3 is TGCAGCGTTGAACCCGAACTAGCGGGAGCTGACAATGAGCAGTTCTTC. Its protein is CSVEPELAGADNEQFF. The chain carries TRBV29-1 and TRBJ2-1, with 11 nucleotides matching TRBD2. CDR1 is SQVTM and CDR2 is ANQGSEA in the germline V gene. V was pared by 2 bases and J by 5 bases, with 8 bases of the junction left unmatched. The length of the CDR3 is 16 residues.

The genes are TRBV7-9 and TRBJ1-2; 7 nucleotides match TRBD1. Germline CDR1 is SEHNR and CDR2 is FQNEAQ (reference sequence). The CDR3 totals 15 residues. The ends lost 0 bases at V and 1 base at J; junction bases unmatched: 2. Written as DNA, the CDR3 is TGTGCCAGCAGCTTAGCGCAGGGGGTTAACTATGGCTACACCTTC. This sequence encodes CASSLAQGVNYGYTF.

This clonotype has more than one count but fewer than ten. This chain links TRBV5-1 with TRBJ1-3, with D unresolved. The CDR3 totals 15 residues. Trimming shortened V by 1 base and J by 2 bases, and 10 bases separated the two germline ends. Per the germline V gene, CDR1 is SGHRS and CDR2 is YFSETQ. CDR3 sequence reads: CASSLYGFTGNTIYF. In DNA form, the CDR3 reads TGCGCCAGCAGCTTGTACGGGTTTACTGGAAACACCATATATTTT.

This clonotype was detected only once. The chain couples TRBV7-2 to TRBJ2-2, with D tentatively TRBD1 (6 bases). The germline V and J ends were trimmed by 3 bases and 5 bases, with 16 bases remaining between them. The CDR3 is 16 residues long. Per germline, CDR1 SGHTA and CDR2 FQGNSA. CDR3: CASSFYRDPVTGELFF. CDR3 DNA sequence: TGTGCCAGCAGCTTCTACAGGGACCCGGTGACCGGGGAGCTGTTTTTT.

Ten or more counts support this clonotype. V usage is TRBV12-3 or TRBV12-4 and J usage is TRBJ1-3, with TRBD1 as a possible D gene (5 bases). V shed 0 bases and J shed 2 bases, with 5 bases lying between them. The CDR3 length is 14 residues. The DNA of the CDR3 is TGTGCCAGCAGTTTAGCAGGGGCTGGAAACACCATATATTTT. Translating it yields CASSLAGAGNTIYF.

The rearrangement joins TRBV6-1 to TRBJ2-3, with a weak D call TRBD1 (6 bases). Trimming removed 0 bases from V and 4 bases from J, with 11 bases in between. Germline V gene data show CDR1 as MNHNS and CDR2 as SASEGT. The length of the CDR3 is 15 residues. DNA of the CDR3: TGTGCCAGCAGTGAAGCTGGGGGCAGTGCAGATACGCAGTATTTT. Protein sequence: CASSEAGGSADTQYF.

This clonotype was detected a few times. The V and J genes are TRBV30 and TRBJ2-1; 10 positions agree with TRBD2. The CDR3 is made up of 13 amino acids. The V and J ends lost 6 bases and 6 bases, in that order; junction bases with no gene match: 5. Germline assignment: CDR1 GTSNPN and CDR2 SVGIG (reference sequence). The CDR3 DNA is TGTGCCTGCTTCGGGACTAGCGTCAATGAGCAGTTCTTC. Translated: CACFGTSVNEQFF. The full variable domain, completed using reference TRBV30 and TRBJ2-1, is SQTIHQWPATLVQPVGSPLSLECTVEGTSNPNLYWYRQAAGRGLQLLFYSVGIGQISSEVPQNLSASRPQDRQFILSSKKLLLSDSGFYLCACFGTSVNEQFFGPGTRLTVL.

V is TRBV5-6 and J is TRBJ2-1; no reliable D call. The CDR3 extends over 12 amino acids. Germline CDR1 and CDR2: SGHDT and YYEEEE. The V end was cut by 1 base, the J end by 5 bases, with 4 bases between. The CDR3 DNA sequence: TGTGCCAGCAGCTTGTGGGACAATGAGCAGTTCTTC. The encoded protein is CASSLWDNEQFF.

The chain couples TRBV21-1 to TRBJ1-1. TRBV21-1 is termed a pseudogene. CDR3 size: 16 residues. The CDR3 loop reads CASSKVHSGRFTEAFF. CDR3 DNA: TGTGCCAGCAGCAAAGTCCACTCAGGGAGGTTTACTGAAGCTTTCTTT.

The genes are TRBV4-3 and TRBJ1-1; D perhaps matches TRBD1 (6 bases). This CDR3 is built from 15 residues. Germline loops: CDR1 LGHNA, CDR2 YSLEER. Trimming stripped 1 base from V and 7 bases from J, with 16 bases between. The CDR3 protein is CASSQASPGAYEAFF. The CDR3 bases are TGCGCCAGCAGCCAAGCCTCCCCGGGGGCGTATGAAGCTTTCTTT.

This clonotype appeared a few times. CDR3 nucleotide sequence: TGTGCCAGCAGTACCCTCCTGACCGGTCGGGGTAGCACAGATACGCAGTATTTT. Residues: CASSTLLTGRGSTDTQYF. The genes are TRBV12-3 or TRBV12-4 and TRBJ2-3; a possible D gene is TRBD2 (5 bases). V lost 5 bases and J lost 0, with 21 bases in between. The CDR3 covers 18 residues.

V is TRBV30 and J is TRBJ2-2; no clear D. V was shortened by 1 base and J by 2 bases, with 2 bases between the two germline ends. The CDR3 sequence is 12 residues long. Per the germline V gene, CDR1 is GTSNPN and CDR2 is SVGIG (reference sequence). CDR3 DNA sequence: TGTGCCTGGAGTGGCAACACCGGGGAGCTGTTTTTT. Amino acids: CAWSGNTGELFF.

In its sample, this clonotype was seen a few times. The chain is built from TRBV10-3 and TRBJ2-7, with a tentative D call TRBD2 (5 bases). This CDR3 is built from 14 residues. Trimming removed 1 base at V and 3 bases at J, with 10 bases between. Germline CDR1 ENHRY, CDR2 SYGVKD. The CDR3 sequence: CAISEYGEGYEQYF. CDR3 nucleotides: TGTGCCATCAGTGAGTACGGCGAGGGCTACGAGCAGTACTTC.

This clonotype has only a few counts. The chain has TRBV6-1 and TRBJ2-7; TRBD1 matches 7 bases. With 10 bases clipped from V and 4 bases from J, the junction kept 10 bases outside the gene matches. The CDR3 extends over 13 amino acids. Germline V gene sequence: CDR1 MNHNS, CDR2 SASEGT. CDR3 nucleotide sequence: TGTGCCACCGACCAGGGGGATTCGTACGAGCAGTACTTC. Translated, it gives CATDQGDSYEQYF.

The J gene is TRBJ2-7, the V gene TRBV4-3; possible D gene TRBD2, 6 bases. The V gene's germline CDR1 is LGHNA and CDR2 YSLEER. Trimming took off 0 bases at V and 2 bases at J, with 11 bases between the two ends. This CDR3 has 15 residues. The CDR3 reads CASSQDWRDPYEQYF. The CDR3 DNA reads TGCGCCAGCAGCCAAGATTGGAGGGATCCCTACGAGCAGTACTTC.

This clonotype has at least ten counts. CDR3 region: CASGLFGEISEQYF. The CDR3 coding sequence is TGTGCTAGTGGTTTGTTTGGGGAAATCAGCGAGCAGTACTTC. The rearrangement joins TRBV12-5 to TRBJ2-7; D unclear. V lost 2 bases and J lost 6, with 14 bases in between. There are 14 residues in the CDR3. Germline CDR1 LGHNT, CDR2 FRNRAP.

The chain couples TRBV5-1 to TRBJ2-7; 9 bases align to TRBD1. This CDR3 comprises 14 residues. Trimming removed 4 bases from V and 6 bases from J; junction bases left unmatched: 8. The germline V gene encodes CDR1 SGHRS and CDR2 YFSETQ. The CDR3 sequence is CASSEGTGFSEQYF. The CDR3 region has the DNA TGCGCCAGCAGCGAGGGGACAGGGTTCTCCGAGCAGTACTTC. The full variable domain, with the rest looked up from reference TRBV5-1 and TRBJ2-7, is KAGVTQTPRYLIKTRGQQVTLSCSPISGHRSVSWYQQTPGQGLQFLFEYFSETQRNKGNFPGRFSGRQFSNSRSEMNVSTLELGDSALYLCASSEGTGFSEQYFGPGTRLTVT.

In this sample, this clonotype turned up a few times. The chain carries TRBV28 and TRBJ2-5; TRBD2 agrees at 10 bases. Germline loops: CDR1 MDHEN, CDR2 SYDVKM. CDR3 length: 17 residues. V lost 3 bases, J lost 2 bases, and 9 bases stayed unmatched. The CDR3 region is CASSFEREGLGQETQYF. The CDR3, as DNA: TGTGCCAGCAGTTTCGAGCGGGAGGGCCTGGGGCAAGAGACCCAGTACTTC.

There are a few counts of this clonotype. V gene TRBV12-5 combines with J gene TRBJ2-1, with D possibly matching TRBD1 (6 bases). Looked up from germline, CDR1 is LGHNT and CDR2 is FRNRAP. This CDR3 region has 19 residues. The V end lost 2 bases, the J end lost 2 bases, and 22 bases lay between the germline ends. The CDR3 loop is CASGLPRRDTDVAYNEQFF. As DNA, the CDR3 is TGTGCTAGTGGTTTGCCCCGACGGGACACCGATGTTGCCTACAATGAGCAGTTCTTC.

This clonotype has just a few counts. V and J are TRBV6-1 and TRBJ1-6; D uncertain. CDR1 is MNHNS, CDR2 SASEGT, per germline. Trimming pared 7 bases from V and 7 bases from J, leaving 11 bases between. The CDR3 contains 13 residues. CDR3 DNA sequence: TGTGCCAGCACCTACCTTGGGAATTCACCCCTCCACTTT. It specifies CASTYLGNSPLHF.

This clonotype turned up a few times. The chain carries TRBV27 and TRBJ2-7; D not resolved. CDR3 length equals 14 residues. Germline V gene sequence: CDR1 MNHEY, CDR2 SMNVEV (reference sequence). Trimming pared 2 bases from V and 1 base from J, leaving 9 bases between. The CDR3 nucleotides are TGTGCCAGCAGTTTAGCACAGTCGTCCTACGAGCAGTACTTC. Translating it yields CASSLAQSSYEQYF.

A few counts support this clonotype. The V call is TRBV6-5, the J call TRBJ2-5, with a tentative D call TRBD2 (6 bases). V gave up 3 bases and J gave up 2 bases, with 19 bases separating them. Germline V lookup: CDR1 MNHEY, CDR2 SVGAGI. This CDR3 contains 17 residues. The CDR3 region has the DNA TGTGCCAGCAGTTATCCACCTCCGGGACTGGGACAAGAGACCCAGTACTTC. This sequence encodes CASSYPPPGLGQETQYF.

This chain connects TRBV12-3 or TRBV12-4 to TRBJ2-2, with TRBD1 matching 8 bases. Trimming at V came to 6 bases and at J to 5 bases, leaving 8 bases not matched to a gene. The CDR3 is 15 residues long. The CDR3 coding sequence is TGTGCCAGCAGGACCGGGACAGGCAGTACCGGGGAGCTGTTTTTT. As protein: CASRTGTGSTGELFF.

J is TRBJ1-3 and V is TRBV12-3 or TRBV12-4; D is unclear. CDR3 length: 15 residues. V was clipped by 1 base and J by 2 bases, with 9 bases between them. CDR3 DNA sequence: TGTGCCAGCAGTTTAGGCCGAGAGACTGGAAACACCATATATTTT. Translation gives CASSLGRETGNTIYF.